The 23 T cell receptor beta chains below all came from one sample that was sequenced in a study of cytomegalovirus exposure and HLA in healthy donors. Primers: 60 Vbeta forward and 13 Jbeta reverse. Some clones are missing from TCRdb's copy, which holds only in-frame ones; the method was immunoSEQ multiplex PCR. The repertoire holds 250,000 to 350,000 clones, with just over 85% as singletons. The sample comprised PBMCs. Receptors were obtained from a man aged 35-49 years in good health and CMV-seropositive.

The J gene is TRBJ2-5, the V gene TRBV4-1, with 7 bases fitting TRBD2. This CDR3 spans 14 amino acids. V shed 4 bases and J 1 base; nucleotides not matched to a gene: 3. Per the germline V gene, CDR1 is MGHRA and CDR2 is YSYEKL. The chain's CDR3 is CASSLGLLQETQYF. CDR3 in DNA: TGCGCCAGCAGCCTGGGACTACTCCAAGAGACCCAGTACTTC.

The gene calls are TRBV29-1 and TRBJ2-7; tentative D call: TRBD2 (6 bases). Germline CDR1 SQVTM, CDR2 ANQGSEA. CDR3 size: 15 residues. Between the trimmed V and J ends, which lost 6 bases and 3 bases, there was a span of 21 bases. The CDR3 DNA follows: TGCAGCGTGCCCTCAGACGGCCGGAGGGGCTACGAGCAGTACTTC. It codes for CSVPSDGRRGYEQYF.

The chain links TRBV27 to TRBJ1-1, with D unclear. The CDR3 has 13 amino acids. The V end was cut by 4 bases, the J end by 0 bases, with 6 bases between. The germline V gene encodes CDR1 MNHEY and CDR2 SMNVEV (reference sequence). The CDR3 spells CASSSRLNTEAFF. The CDR3 nucleotides read TGTGCCAGCAGTTCTCGGTTGAACACTGAAGCTTTCTTT.

The rearrangement uses TRBV7-2 and TRBJ2-5; 7 positions agree with TRBD1. Germline V gene sequence: CDR1 SGHTA, CDR2 FQGNSA. V was clipped by 2 bases and J by 5 bases; unmatched bases: 2. CDR3 length equals 13 residues. CDR3 in DNA: TGTGCCAGCAGCTTACCACAGGGGGAGACCCAGTACTTC. Amino acid sequence: CASSLPQGETQYF. The complete variable domain, with remaining parts taken from reference TRBV7-2 and TRBJ2-5, reads GAGVSQSPSNKVTEKGKDVELRCDPISGHTALYWYRQSLGQGLEFLIYFQGNSAPDKSGLPSDRFSAERTGGSVSTLTIQRTQQEDSAVYLCASSLPQGETQYFGPGTRLLVL.

This clone was seen only once. The V call is TRBV5-1, the J call TRBJ2-7, with D maybe TRBD2 (6 bases). Per germline, CDR1 SGHRS and CDR2 YFSETQ. Trimming shortened V by 3 bases and J by 0 bases, and 10 bases separated the two germline ends. The CDR3 length is 14 residues. CDR3 sequence reads: CASSSRGGSYEQYF. The CDR3 DNA reads as TGCGCCAGCAGCTCGCGGGGAGGCTCCTACGAGCAGTACTTC.

The V gene is TRBV19, the J gene TRBJ2-1; 7 nucleotides line up with TRBD2. Germline V lookup: CDR1 LNHDA, CDR2 SQIVND (reference sequence). CDR3 length: 14 amino acids. After removal of 5 bases from V and 4 bases from J, the junction contained 5 bases not matched to a gene. The CDR3 protein is CASSPGLWYNEQFF. The DNA of the CDR3 is TGTGCCAGTAGTCCGGGACTATGGTACAATGAGCAGTTCTTC. Full variable domain (missing parts from reference TRBV19 and TRBJ2-1): DGGITQSPKYLFRKEGQNVTLSCEQNLNHDAMYWYRQDPGQGLRLIYYSQIVNDFQKGDIAEGYSVSREKKESFPLTVTSAQKNPTAFYLCASSPGLWYNEQFFGPGTRLTVL.

This clone was seen a handful of times. The rearrangement uses TRBV7-8 and TRBJ2-7; D call uncertain. The germline gives CDR1 SGHVS, CDR2 FQNEAQ. The V end was cut by 2 bases, the J end by 2 bases, with 4 bases between. The CDR3 runs 12 residues. In DNA, the CDR3 is TGTGCCAGCAGCTTAAATACCTACGAGCAGTACTTC. Translated, it gives CASSLNTYEQYF.

V is TRBV4-1 and J is TRBJ1-1; perhaps TRBD1 as D (5 bases). Trimming cost V 0 bases and J 5 bases, with 16 bases left between them. The CDR3 covers 16 residues. In germline, CDR1 is MGHRA, CDR2 YSYEKL. In DNA, the CDR3 is TGCGCCAGCAGCCAAGAATCGGGGGGTATTAGGACTGAAGCTTTCTTT. This codes for CASSQESGGIRTEAFF.

The chain links TRBV4-1 to TRBJ2-5; 12 bases align to TRBD1. With 4 bases clipped from V and 4 bases from J, the junction kept 16 bases outside the gene matches. This CDR3 contains 19 residues. Germline values: CDR1 MGHRA, CDR2 YSYEKL. The CDR3 coding sequence is TGCGCCAGCAGCCCCTATCATAGGGACAGGGGGCCGAGGCTAGAGACCCAGTACTTC. Residues: CASSPYHRDRGPRLETQYF.

The gene calls are TRBV7-9 and TRBJ2-7, with no clear D. Trimming took off 0 bases at V and 5 bases at J, with 5 bases between the two ends. The CDR3 runs 12 residues. CDR1 is SEHNR and CDR2 is FQNEAQ in the germline V gene (reference sequence). The CDR3 nucleotides are TGTGCCAGCAGCTTAGCACAGAACGAGCAGTACTTC. Amino acids: CASSLAQNEQYF. The full variable domain, with the rest looked up from reference TRBV7-9 and TRBJ2-7, is DTGVSQNPRHKITKRGQNVTFRCDPISEHNRLYWYRQTLGQGPEFLTYFQNEAQLEKSRLLSDRFSAERPKGSFSTLEIQRTEQGDSAMYLCASSLAQNEQYFGPGTRLTVT.

The CDR3 nucleotides are TGTGCCAGCAGTTATGGACTAGGGCACCAAGAGACCCAGTACTTC. This sequence encodes CASSYGLGHQETQYF. The rearrangement uses TRBV28 and TRBJ2-5; TRBD2 matches at 7 bases. CDR1 MDHEN and CDR2 SYDVKM come from the germline V gene. This CDR3 contains 15 residues. The V gene end was trimmed by 4 bases and the J gene end by 0 bases; junction bases not matched to a gene: 5.

The chain is built from TRBV2 and TRBJ2-3, with D possibly being TRBD2 (6 bases). The V end lost 10 bases, the J end lost 2 bases, and 13 bases lay between the germline ends. This CDR3 has 13 amino acids. The germline V gene has CDR1 SNHLY and CDR2 FYNNEI. The CDR3 is CAISGLLTDTQYF. In nucleotides, the CDR3 is TGTGCCATTTCGGGACTCCTCACAGATACGCAGTATTTT.

J is TRBJ2-7 and V is TRBV4-3; 11 bases map to TRBD1. CDR3 size: 15 residues. Trimming took 0 bases from V and 3 from J; bases not matched to a gene: 1. Germline assignment: CDR1 LGHNA and CDR2 YSLEER. The CDR3 nucleotides read TGCGCCAGCAGCCAAGAGGACAGGGGGCTCTACGAGCAGTACTTC. Translation: CASSQEDRGLYEQYF.

The chain links TRBV7-9 to TRBJ2-7; 9 bases are a match to TRBD2. The CDR3 totals 14 residues. The germline gives CDR1 SEHNR, CDR2 FQNEAQ (reference sequence). Losses at the gene ends were 1 base for V and 6 bases for J; bases not matched to a gene: 4. CDR3 nucleotides: TGTGCCAGCAGCTTAGTAGCTAGCGGGATCGAGCAGTACTTC. Encoded protein: CASSLVASGIEQYF.

V gene TRBV28 combines with J gene TRBJ1-3; 7 bases map to TRBD1. The V gene's germline CDR1 is MDHEN and CDR2 SYDVKM. The CDR3 extends over 15 amino acids. The V segment lost 5 bases and the J segment 0 bases; nucleotides outside the gene matches: 4. CDR3: CASSTAGGSGNTIYF. The CDR3 nucleotides are TGTGCCAGCAGTACCGCAGGGGGCTCTGGAAACACCATATATTTT.

V gene TRBV7-8 combines with J gene TRBJ1-1; unclear D gene. CDR1 SGHVS and CDR2 FQNEAQ come from the germline V gene. The CDR3 consists of 13 residues. V lost 3 bases and J lost 1, with 6 bases in between. The CDR3 sequence is CASSLEGNTEAFF. Written as DNA, the CDR3 is TGTGCCAGCAGCTTGGAGGGGAACACTGAAGCTTTCTTT.

Worth noting for this clone: At the DNA level, this CDR3 is encoded by other sequences in the same sample as well. The J gene is TRBJ1-2, the V gene TRBV10-3; 11 bases map to TRBD1. The CDR3 loop spans 17 amino acids. Germline V gene lookup returns CDR1 ENHRY and CDR2 SYGVKD. V lost 2 bases and J lost 7; bases outside the gene matches: 12. CDR3 DNA: TGTGCCATCAGTGAGACGGGACAGGGGGGCCTTGTTCGTGGCTACACCTTC. Its translation is CAISETGQGGLVRGYTF.

The chain employs TRBV30 and TRBJ2-7; 8 bases map to TRBD1. The length of the CDR3 is 13 residues. The trim removed 6 bases at V and 5 bases at J, leaving 9 bases unmatched. Germline values: CDR1 GTSNPN, CDR2 SVGIG (reference sequence). The CDR3 here is CACDSRGRNEQYF. DNA for the CDR3: TGTGCCTGCGACTCCAGGGGGCGGAACGAGCAGTACTTC.

V and J are TRBV20-1 and TRBJ2-3; D call uncertain. CDR1 and CDR2 from the germline V gene are DFQATT and SNEGSKA (reference sequence). V lost 6 bases and J lost 7, with 11 bases in between. The CDR3 spans 11 residues. The CDR3 loop reads CSAPLVYTQYF. In nucleotides, the CDR3 is TGCAGTGCCCCTCTTGTTTATACGCAGTATTTT.

J is TRBJ1-4 and V is TRBV19; 7 bases are a match to TRBD1. The CDR3 spans 16 residues. Trimming cost V 9 bases and J 0 bases; bases outside gene matches: 10. Germline assignment: CDR1 LNHDA and CDR2 SQIVND (reference sequence). CDR3 sequence reads: CASQRGQKSTNEKLFF. The CDR3 coding sequence is TGTGCCAGCCAAAGGGGGCAGAAGTCAACTAATGAAAAACTGTTTTTT.

The CDR3 is CASRGDSPYEQYF. CDR3 DNA sequence: TGTGCCAGCAGAGGGGACAGTCCCTACGAGCAGTACTTC. The gene calls are TRBV27 and TRBJ2-5; 7 bases fit TRBD1. With the DNA end fitting TRBJ2-7 better, the J assignment may be wrong. This CDR3 has 13 amino acids. The germline V gene has CDR1 MNHEY and CDR2 SMNVEV (reference sequence).

Comment on this clone: The same CDR3 is also encoded by other DNA sequences in this sample. The rearrangement uses TRBV6-5 and TRBJ1-5; the D gene is possibly TRBD1 (5 bases). The V and J ends lost 6 bases and 2 bases respectively, with 8 bases between them. The CDR3 sequence is 13 residues long. Germline-derived CDR1 and CDR2 are MNHEY and SVGAGI. CDR3 sequence reads: CASSRGGNQPQHF. Written as DNA, the CDR3 is TGTGCCAGCAGCCGGGGGGGCAATCAGCCCCAGCATTTT.

This chain links TRBV15 with TRBJ1-4; possibly TRBD1 for D (5 bases). Trimming left V 6 bases short and J 3 bases short, with 14 bases between. CDR3 length equals 15 residues. Per the germline V gene, CDR1 is LNHNV and CDR2 is YYDKDF (reference sequence). For the CDR3, the DNA is TGTGCCACCAGGGACATCTATGCGGCTAATGAAAAACTGTTTTTT. It encodes CATRDIYAANEKLFF.